These 18 T cell receptor beta chains came from one sample sequenced in a study. TCRdb re-called the RT-PCR reads through MiXCR, storing one row per CDR3 protein. The repertoire holds approximately 720,000 distinct CDR3 sequences, approximately 15% seen once, with 3.6% in the top ten. The sequenced material came from memory CD4+ T cells from blood. Every receptor here comes from a female donor in good health, serving as a healthy control.

V gene TRBV5-1 combines with J gene TRBJ2-5, with unresolved D. Germline CDR1 SGHRS, CDR2 YFSETQ. Trimming shortened V by 4 bases and J by 1 base, and 11 bases separated the two germline ends. This CDR3 is 14 amino acids long. The CDR3 sequence: CASSVLGGQETQYF. CDR3 DNA: TGCGCCAGCAGCGTACTGGGCGGCCAAGAGACCCAGTACTTC. Based on the CDR3 plus reference TRBV5-1 and TRBJ2-5, the full variable domain is KAGVTQTPRYLIKTRGQQVTLSCSPISGHRSVSWYQQTPGQGLQFLFEYFSETQRNKGNFPGRFSGRQFSNSRSEMNVSTLELGDSALYLCASSVLGGQETQYFGPGTRLLVL.

In its sample, this clonotype was seen many times. CDR3 amino acids: CAISESTVAGNEQFF. The CDR3 DNA is TGTGCCATCAGTGAGTCGACGGTCGCAGGAAATGAGCAGTTCTTC. This chain connects TRBV10-3 to TRBJ2-1, with D uncertain. Between the trimmed V and J ends, which lost 0 bases and 7 bases, there was a span of 13 bases. The CDR3 runs 15 residues. Germline V gene data show CDR1 as ENHRY and CDR2 as SYGVKD.

This clonotype was picked up many times. The rearrangement uses TRBV25-1 and TRBJ2-7, with TRBD1 matching over 8 bases. J lost 3 bases, V lost 3 bases, and 4 bases had no gene match. CDR1 MGHDK and CDR2 SYGVNS come from the germline V gene. The CDR3 length is 14 residues. The CDR3 spells CASSDGTGRYEQYF. CDR3 DNA: TGTGCCAGCAGTGACGGGACAGGTCGCTACGAGCAGTACTTC.

This clonotype was picked up a small number of times. Compared with germline, one end of the junction differs, possibly owing to a read error. The rearrangement uses TRBV5-1 and TRBJ2-1; TRBD1 agrees at 7 bases. Germline loops: CDR1 SGHRS, CDR2 YFSETQ. There are 14 residues in the CDR3. This CDR3 is CASSVTGANKEQFF. CDR3 nucleotide sequence: TGCGCCAGCAGCGTAACAGGGGCGAACAAGGAGCAGTTCTTC.

The V call is TRBV24-1, the J call TRBJ2-2; TRBD2 matches 7 bases. The CDR3 sequence is 16 residues long. Germline lookup yields CDR1 KGHDR and CDR2 SFDVKD. V was pared by 0 bases and J by 1 base, with 1 base of the junction left unmatched. In DNA form, the CDR3 reads TGTGCCACCAGTGATTTGCCGGGAGGGAACACCGGGGAGCTGTTTTTT. The encoded protein is CATSDLPGGNTGELFF.

The chain employs TRBV4-3 and TRBJ2-7; D not resolved. CDR3 size: 13 residues. V gave up 0 bases and J gave up 4 bases, with 7 bases separating them. The germline V gene has CDR1 LGHNA and CDR2 YSLEER. The CDR3 DNA follows: TGCGCCAGCAGCCAAGACGTTCCGTACGAGCAGTACTTC. Protein: CASSQDVPYEQYF.

This chain links TRBV12-3 or TRBV12-4 with TRBJ1-5, with 12 bases identical to TRBD1. The CDR3 extends over 16 amino acids. The V segment lost 5 bases and the J segment 2 bases; nucleotides outside the gene matches: 4. CDR3 bases: TGTGCCAGCAGTGGGACAGGGGGCATCGGCAATCAGCCCCAGCATTTT. Translating it yields CASSGTGGIGNQPQHF.

This clonotype has only a few counts. The rearrangement uses TRBV27 and TRBJ1-2, with a weak D call TRBD1 (6 bases). The length of the CDR3 is 13 residues. The V gene lost 5 bases and the J gene lost 8 bases, with 15 bases spanning the gap. Germline CDR1 reads MNHEY; CDR2 reads SMNVEV (reference sequence). DNA for the CDR3: TGTGCCAGCAGTGCACAGGGAATGTGGGGCTACACCTTC. Its translation is CASSAQGMWGYTF.

This clonotype was counted many times. This rearrangement joins TRBV28 to TRBJ2-1; 16 bases line up with TRBD2. With 5 bases clipped from V and 4 bases from J, the junction kept 8 bases outside the gene matches. The germline V gene encodes CDR1 MDHEN and CDR2 SYDVKM. This CDR3 has 18 amino acids. This chain's CDR3 is CASSPGLAGGARYNEQFF. CDR3 coding DNA: TGTGCCAGCAGTCCGGGACTAGCGGGAGGGGCGAGGTACAATGAGCAGTTCTTC.

In the case of this clonotype: This may stem from a read error, because a much larger clone lies one nucleotide away. The chain combines TRBV9 with TRBJ2-1, with D possibly TRBD1 on 6 matching bases. Germline V gene sequence: CDR1 SGDLS, CDR2 YYNGEE. The CDR3 runs 15 residues. The V and J ends lost 3 bases and 0 bases respectively, with 10 bases between them. Written as DNA, the CDR3 is TGTGCCAGCAGCGAGGGGGTAGACTCCTACAATGAGCAGTTCTTC. This codes for CASSEGVDSYNEQFF.

The chain carries TRBV4-1 and TRBJ2-2; a weak D match, TRBD1 (6 bases). Germline V gene lookup returns CDR1 MGHRA and CDR2 YSYEKL. The CDR3 has 15 residues. Trimming took 0 bases from V and 8 from J, leaving 13 bases between them. CDR3 sequence: CASSQEGHTIGELFF. DNA for the CDR3: TGCGCCAGCAGCCAAGAGGGACACACCATTGGGGAGCTGTTTTTT.

The chain recombines TRBV7-9 with TRBJ1-2; TRBD1 might be the D (6 bases). In germline, CDR1 is SEHNR, CDR2 FQNEAQ (reference sequence). V gave up 2 bases and J gave up 5 bases, with 9 bases separating them. This CDR3 has 13 amino acids. CDR3 sequence reads: CASSLLRGYGYTF. In DNA form, the CDR3 reads TGTGCCAGCAGCTTACTAAGGGGGTATGGCTACACCTTC.

The chain is built from TRBV24-1 and TRBJ1-2; TRBD1 agrees at 7 bases. The CDR3 loop spans 15 amino acids. Germline-derived CDR1 and CDR2 are KGHDR and SFDVKD. Trimming cost V 7 bases and J 2 bases; bases outside gene matches: 9. CDR3 loop: CATSPGQTRNYGYTF. The CDR3, as DNA: TGTGCCACCAGCCCGGGACAGACCAGGAACTATGGCTACACCTTC.

The chain combines TRBV11-2 with TRBJ2-4; 8 bases map to TRBD2. V lost 7 bases, J lost 0 bases, and 8 bases stayed unmatched. The CDR3 has 16 residues. Germline CDR1 and CDR2: SGHAT and FQNNGV. CDR3 nucleotides: TGTGCCAGCACACCGAGCGGGGGAGTAGCCAAAAACATTCAGTACTTC. Translation gives CASTPSGGVAKNIQYF.

This clonotype was seen only a few times. The chain couples TRBV10-3 to TRBJ2-3; 8 bases fit TRBD2. CDR3 length equals 15 residues. Germline CDR1 and CDR2: ENHRY and SYGVKD. J lost 5 bases, V lost 3 bases, and 7 bases had no gene match. CDR3 protein: CAISEQAGARDTQYF. The CDR3 region has the DNA TGTGCCATCAGTGAACAAGCGGGAGCGAGAGATACGCAGTATTTT.

This clonotype was detected only once. V usage is TRBV18 and J usage is TRBJ1-1, with 8 bases identical to TRBD1. The CDR3 extends over 15 amino acids. The junction had 9 bases not matched to a gene; V was cut back by 2 bases and J by 7 bases. The germline V gene has CDR1 KGHSH and CDR2 LQKENI. The CDR3 loop is CASSPGGQGANEAFF. Written as DNA, the CDR3 is TGTGCCAGCTCACCAGGGGGGCAGGGGGCGAATGAAGCTTTCTTT.

CDR3 loop: CASSRGLLNTEAFF. CDR3 coding DNA: TGCGCCAGCAGCCGCGGACTTTTGAACACTGAAGCTTTCTTT. The chain couples TRBV4-3 to TRBJ1-1; D ambiguous. From germline, CDR1 is LGHNA and CDR2 YSLEER. CDR3 length: 14 residues. V was shortened by 4 bases and J by 0 bases, with 9 bases between the two germline ends.

This chain links TRBV6-2 or TRBV6-3 with TRBJ2-7; D is uncertain. V was cut by 7 bases and J by 4 bases, with 20 bases left in between. CDR1 and CDR2 (germline): MNHEY, SVGEGT. This CDR3 has 15 residues. DNA for the CDR3: TGTGCCAGCACCCCGGATGGGGTAGTGGGTTACGAGCAGTACTTC. Translating gives CASTPDGVVGYEQYF.